This entry concerns a single TCR beta chain. Its antigen is still unknown. This table comes from immunoSEQ multiplex PCR, and its TCRdb copy is limited to in-frame clones, with some not included. The data show under 150,000 clones, around 90% seen once. This specimen belongs to a study of a mutant IDH1 vaccine in newly diagnosed glioma. Study-wide context: Vaccine administration was initiated 4-6 weeks following radiotherapy alone, or with temozolomide cycles. Treated patients had a mean age of 40.4 years and a sex split that was around 62% male and 37.5% female. The earlier regimen, radiotherapy, temozolomide, or both, was most often both.

Documented time point: week 11, during vaccination. What each vaccine dose contained was 300 ug of mutant IDH1 20-mer peptide, accompanied by topical imiquimod. Those who donated had recent WHO grade 3 or 4 IDH1-mutant, ATRX-lost astrocytomas. CDR3 length: 15 residues. The J segment lost 8 bases and the V segment lost 1 base, leaving 10 bases of the junction unmatched. In germline, CDR1 is MGHDK, CDR2 SYGVNS. This chain uses TRBV25-1 with TRBJ2-7, with 8 bases identical to TRBD1. The sequence derives from a woman between 45 and 60 years old with glioma. The sample was PBMCs, taken from a glioma patient whose treatment included an IDH1 peptide vaccine. This CDR3 is CASSEWGQESPKQYF. The CDR3 DNA is TGTGCCAGCAGTGAATGGGGACAGGAGTCACCTAAGCAGTACTTC.